This entry features one TCR beta chain sequence. The data originate from a study of shared clonotypes between healthy human individuals. Study context: Used for every donor were three CD4 naive, three CD4 memory, two CD8 naive and one CD8 memory plate.

It was CD45RO-negative cells, positively selected for CCR7, that made up naive CD8 cells, with terminally differentiated effector memory CD45RA+ cells excluded. Between the trimmed V and J ends, which lost 5 bases and 5 bases, there was a span of 19 bases. The V gene's germline CDR1 is SGHAT and CDR2 FQNNGV. The CDR3 totals 16 residues. Sequencing was performed with immunoSEQ multiplex PCR; in TCRdb, only in-frame clones are kept and a portion is missing. The sample lists 2 million to 2.5 million clones; less than 95% were seen once. The receptor comes from a man aged 18 to 29 in good health. The specimen was naive CD8+ T cells sorted from blood. The J gene is TRBJ2-1, the V gene TRBV11-2, with D tentatively TRBD1 or TRBD2 (6 bases each). CDR3 nucleotide sequence: TGTGCCAGCAGCCCCGGTTGGGGGGCCGGGAACAATGAGCAGTTCTTC. This sequence encodes CASSPGWGAGNNEQFF. The full variable domain, rest sourced from reference TRBV11-2 and TRBJ2-1, is EAGVAQSPRYKIIEKRQSVAFWCNPISGHATLYWYQQILGQGPKLLIQFQNNGVVDDSQLPKDRFSAERLKGVDSTLKIQPAKLEDSAVYLCASSPGWGAGNNEQFFGPGTRLTVL.